The sequence of this T cell receptor beta chain was determined in a study of PD-L1 blockade in urothelial cancer (dated by TCRdb to about 2017). About the investigation overall: Therapy was started around 2014 for all patients, and atezolizumab 1,200 mg was administered intravenously every 3 weeks. About nine tenths of the roughly 30 patients were males with bladder-origin urothelial cancer, and about 65% of the roughly 30 reported a prior smoking history. An ECOG performance status of 0 or 1 was recorded for the patients, and 0 to 3 prior chemotherapy regimens had been received by the patients. Blood samples were analyzed at two time points: 3 weeks after treatment start (second dose) and 6 weeks after treatment start. A median of approximately 140,000 T cells and around 81,000 unique TCRs was obtained from blood samples, and a median clonality of around 0.08 was observed. The study, an exploratory multi-omic analysis, examined somatic, immune and clinical correlates of response to PD-L1 blockade with atezolizumab in urothelial cancer. Pretreatment tumor samples, along with matched peripheral blood collected serially before and after atezolizumab treatment, underwent TCR sequencing. Progression-free survival longer than 6 months counted as durable clinical benefit, and TCR features were additionally tested against both progression-free and overall survival. In the same patients, pretreatment tumors underwent whole exome sequencing and RNA sequencing in addition to TCR sequencing. Nine patients reached durable clinical benefit, while 20 patients did not. Twenty-nine patients had pretreatment blood TCR-seq, approximately 24 had at least one posttreatment blood collection, and approximately 24 had tumor TCR-seq.

Based on the germline V gene, the CDR1 and CDR2 sequences are MNHEY and SVGAGI. V and J lose 6 bases and 3 bases, and a span of 14 bases separates them. CDR3 length: 14 amino acids, cysteine to phenylalanine. Only CDR3 DNA remains: 42 bases, in frame from the first base. The study at large found these results: Because the sample size was small (n ≈ 30) and many exploratory analyses were performed, the results are intended to be hypothesis-generating. A pretreatment peripheral blood TCR clonality below the median was linked to improved progression-free and overall survival. At 3 weeks after the start of treatment, tumor-associated TCR clones in peripheral blood had expanded more in patients with durable benefit (n ≈ 23, p = 0.022).

Synthetic TCR analog templates were spiked into each PCR so that absolute template abundance could be estimated from read counts. Using the immunoSEQ assay, TCRbeta CDR3 regions were amplified from genomic DNA with bias-controlled V and J gene primers. Sequencing of rearranged TCRbeta segments was performed at approximately 20X coverage. From the authors' description of their analysis: Sequencing errors were corrected by clustering, and CDR3s were annotated against IMGT so that V, D and J genes could be assigned. Downstream analyses used only productive TCRbeta rearrangements and left out out-of-frame or stop-codon sequences. Clonality was calculated as one minus the Shannon entropy normalized by the log of the number of unique productive sequences. Fisher's exact test with Benjamini-Hochberg correction, using a cutoff of adjusted p below 0.01, was how clones that differed between time points or between blood and tumor were identified. Sourced from immuneACCESS, this table was stored by TCRdb with only in-frame sequences that have V and J called. A share of the clones is absent; for the studies checked, an unresolved V gene accounts for under half, and the remainder has no known explanation. That table is the source of V, J and clone size, and D and trimming were worked out from the DNA. This sample lists 95,000 to 100,000 clones; around 87% were detected once. Approximately 2% of the sample is taken by the ten largest.

Details on this clone: The specificity of this receptor is unknown. No base quality values were provided; no much bigger clone lies one nucleotide off.

The time point label for this specimen denotes: pretreatment peripheral blood. The cohort comprised nearly 30 patients with locally advanced or metastatic urothelial carcinoma treated at Memorial Sloan Kettering on a trial protocol. Peripheral blood mononuclear cells were collected pretreatment and during treatment, at between 1 and 8 total time points per patient. The Qiagen DNeasy Blood extraction kit was used to purify genomic DNA from total PBMCs and tumor samples. Collected pretreatment and during treatment, PBMCs were isolated and stored as previously described. The chain couples TRBV6-5 to TRBJ1-1; TRBD1 is a possible D gene, resting on 5 matching bases. This clonotype originated in a man between 60 and 75 years old with urothelial cancer. This material consisted of PBMCs, taken around atezolizumab (anti-PD-L1) treatment. The sequenced DNA: TGTGCCAGCAGCCCCCAGTGGGGCGACACTGAAGCTTTCTTT. Its protein is CASSPQWGDTEAFF.